This T cell receptor (beta chain) appears in the sequencing data of a study of identifying expanded T cells in peripheral blood. This CDR3 comprises 18 residues. Healthy donors had no documented immune events, such as infections, while sampled. Some clones are missing from TCRdb's copy, which holds only in-frame ones; the method was immunoSEQ multiplex PCR. The sample has nearly 60,000 clones; approximately 90% are singletons. The sequenced sample was blood. This chain links TRBV21-1 with TRBJ1-6. TRBV21-1 is a pseudogene segment. The TCR originated in a person aged 18-70 years in good health. The CDR3 protein is CASSPVYRSGSGNSPLHF. CDR3 DNA: TGTGCCAGCAGCCCAGTATACCGTTCGGGGTCCGGTAATTCACCCCTCCACTTT.